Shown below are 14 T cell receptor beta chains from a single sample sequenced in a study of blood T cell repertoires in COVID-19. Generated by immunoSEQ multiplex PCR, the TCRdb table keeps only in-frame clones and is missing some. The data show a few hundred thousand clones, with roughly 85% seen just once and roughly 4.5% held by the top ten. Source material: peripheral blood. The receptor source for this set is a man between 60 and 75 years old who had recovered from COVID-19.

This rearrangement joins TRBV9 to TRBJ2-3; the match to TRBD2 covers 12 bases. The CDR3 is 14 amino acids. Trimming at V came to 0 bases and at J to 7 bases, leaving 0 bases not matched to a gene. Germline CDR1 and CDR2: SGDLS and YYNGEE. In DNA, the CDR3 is TGTGCCAGCAGCGTAGGGACTAGCGGGAATACGCAGTATTTT. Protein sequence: CASSVGTSGNTQYF. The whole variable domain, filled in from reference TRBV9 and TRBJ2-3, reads DSGVTQTPKHLITATGQRVTLRCSPRSGDLSVYWYQQSLDQGLQFLIQYYNGEERAKGNILERFSAQQFPDLHSELNLSSLELGDSALYFCASSVGTSGNTQYFGPGTRLTVL.

CDR3 sequence reads: CASSPGLGVTEAFF. The CDR3 nucleotides are TGTGCCAGTAGCCCGGGATTGGGCGTGACTGAAGCTTTCTTT. The chain recombines TRBV19 with TRBJ1-1; D uncertain. Trimming left V 6 bases short and J 5 bases short, with 16 bases between. The CDR3 covers 14 residues. Germline V gives CDR1 LNHDA, CDR2 SQIVND (reference sequence).

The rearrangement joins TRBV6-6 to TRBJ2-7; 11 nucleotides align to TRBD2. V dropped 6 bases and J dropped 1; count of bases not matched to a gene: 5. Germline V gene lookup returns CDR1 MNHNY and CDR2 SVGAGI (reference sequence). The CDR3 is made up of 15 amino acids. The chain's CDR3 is CASRPLAGVSYEQYF. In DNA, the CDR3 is TGTGCCAGCAGGCCACTAGCGGGGGTATCCTACGAGCAGTACTTC.

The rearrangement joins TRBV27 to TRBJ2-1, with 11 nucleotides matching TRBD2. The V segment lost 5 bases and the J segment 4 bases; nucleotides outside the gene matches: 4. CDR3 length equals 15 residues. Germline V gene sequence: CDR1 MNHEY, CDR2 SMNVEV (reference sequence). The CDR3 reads CASSALAGGYNEQFF. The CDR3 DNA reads TGTGCCAGCAGTGCCCTAGCGGGAGGATACAATGAGCAGTTCTTC.

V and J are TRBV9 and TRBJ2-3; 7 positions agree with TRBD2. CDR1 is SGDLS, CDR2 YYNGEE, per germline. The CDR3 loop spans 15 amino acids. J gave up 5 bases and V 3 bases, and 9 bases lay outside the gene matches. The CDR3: CASSGGTIGGDTQYF. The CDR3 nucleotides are TGTGCCAGCAGCGGGGGGACTATAGGCGGAGATACGCAGTATTTT. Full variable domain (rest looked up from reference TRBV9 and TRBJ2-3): DSGVTQTPKHLITATGQRVTLRCSPRSGDLSVYWYQQSLDQGLQFLIQYYNGEERAKGNILERFSAQQFPDLHSELNLSSLELGDSALYFCASSGGTIGGDTQYFGPGTRLTVL.

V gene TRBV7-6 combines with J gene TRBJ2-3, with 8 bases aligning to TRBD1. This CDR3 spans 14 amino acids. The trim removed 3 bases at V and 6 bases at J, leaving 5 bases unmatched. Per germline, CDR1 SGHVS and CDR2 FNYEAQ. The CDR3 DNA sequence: TGTGCCAGCAGCTTGAAGGACAGGGAGGATACGCAGTATTTT. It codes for CASSLKDREDTQYF.

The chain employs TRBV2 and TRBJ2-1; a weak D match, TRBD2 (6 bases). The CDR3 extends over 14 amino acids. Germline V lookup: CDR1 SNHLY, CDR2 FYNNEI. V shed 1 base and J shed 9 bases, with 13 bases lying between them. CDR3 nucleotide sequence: TGTGCCAGCAGTGAAGTTGCTAGCGCACTTGAGCAGTTCTTC. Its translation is CASSEVASALEQFF.

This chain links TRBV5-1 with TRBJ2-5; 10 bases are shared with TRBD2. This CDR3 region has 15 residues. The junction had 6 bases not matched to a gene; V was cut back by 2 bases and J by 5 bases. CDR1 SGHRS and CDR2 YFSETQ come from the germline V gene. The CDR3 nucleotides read TGCGCCAGCAGCTTAAGCGGGGGGGCGAGGGAGACCCAGTACTTC. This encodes CASSLSGGARETQYF.

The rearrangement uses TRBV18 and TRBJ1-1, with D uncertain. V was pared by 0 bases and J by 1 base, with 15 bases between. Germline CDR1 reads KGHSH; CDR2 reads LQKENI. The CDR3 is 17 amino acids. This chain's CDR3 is CASSPPNSLVGNTEAFF. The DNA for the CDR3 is TGTGCCAGCTCACCACCGAATAGCCTGGTAGGGAACACTGAAGCTTTCTTT.

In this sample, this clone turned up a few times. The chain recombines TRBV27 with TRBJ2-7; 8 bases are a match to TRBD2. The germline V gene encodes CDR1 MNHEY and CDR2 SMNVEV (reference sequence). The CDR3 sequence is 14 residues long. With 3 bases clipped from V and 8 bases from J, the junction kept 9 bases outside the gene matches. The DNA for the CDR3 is TGTGCCAGCAGTTTTTCGGGAGGGCCCTTCAAGCAGTACTTC. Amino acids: CASSFSGGPFKQYF.

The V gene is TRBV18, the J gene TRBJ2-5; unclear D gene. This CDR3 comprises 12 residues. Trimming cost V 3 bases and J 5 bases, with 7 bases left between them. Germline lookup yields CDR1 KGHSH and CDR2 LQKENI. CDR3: CASSPLEETQYF. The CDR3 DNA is TGTGCCAGCTCACCGCTCGAGGAGACCCAGTACTTC.

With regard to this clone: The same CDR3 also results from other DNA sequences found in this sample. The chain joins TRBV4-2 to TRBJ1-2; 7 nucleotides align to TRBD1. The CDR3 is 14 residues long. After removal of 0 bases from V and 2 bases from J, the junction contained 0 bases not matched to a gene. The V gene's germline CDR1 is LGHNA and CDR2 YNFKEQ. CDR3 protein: CASSQEGGNYGYTF. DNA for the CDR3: TGTGCCAGCAGCCAAGAAGGGGGCAACTATGGCTACACCTTC.

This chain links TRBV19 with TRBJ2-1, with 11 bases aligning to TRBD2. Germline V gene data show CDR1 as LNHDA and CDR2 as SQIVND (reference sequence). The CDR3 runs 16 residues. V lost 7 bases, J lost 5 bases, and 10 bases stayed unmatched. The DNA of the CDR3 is TGTGCCAGTAACACATTAGCGGGAGGGCGTAACAATGAGCAGTTCTTC. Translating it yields CASNTLAGGRNNEQFF.

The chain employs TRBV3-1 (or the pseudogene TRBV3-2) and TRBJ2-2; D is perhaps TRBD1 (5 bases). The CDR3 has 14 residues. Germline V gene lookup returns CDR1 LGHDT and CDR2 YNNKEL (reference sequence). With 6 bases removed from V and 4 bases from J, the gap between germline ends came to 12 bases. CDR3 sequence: CASSSRVGTGELFF. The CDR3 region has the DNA TGTGCCAGCAGTTCCAGGGTAGGCACCGGGGAGCTGTTTTTT.